A selection of T cell receptor beta chains follows, all from one sample in a study of blood T cell repertoires in COVID-19. Assay used: immunoSEQ multiplex PCR; TCRdb lists only in-frame clones, some missing. This sample carries 200,000 to 250,000 clones, approximately 86% of them seen once, and the ten largest clones take 3% to 3.5%. Material: peripheral blood. The receptors originated from a man in his 60s with acute or convalescent COVID-19. CDR3s include the opening cysteine and the closing phenylalanine or tryptophan. D genes are given only for firm matches. Size values are once, few and many counts, or a class for expanded clones, and some rows have none.

J gene | D gene | clone size | V gene | CDR3 DNA | CDR3 protein
TRBJ2-7 | - | - | TRBV5-1 | TGCGCCAGCAGCTTGGGGATTAGCGGAATCTACGAGCAGTACTTC | CASSLGISGIYEQYF
TRBJ2-5 | TRBD2 | - | TRBV4-2 | TGTGCCAGCAGCCCCGGGACTAGCGGGGGCCCGTACCAAGAGACCCAGTACTTC | CASSPGTSGGPYQETQYF
TRBJ2-4 | TRBD2 | once | TRBV3-1/TRBV3-2 | TGTGCCAGCAGCCAACCAGCGGGGGGCAAAAACATTCAGTACTTC | CASSQPAGGKNIQYF
TRBJ2-6 | - | - | TRBV7-3 | TGTGCCAGCAGCTATCTGGGGGCGCAAGGGGCCAACGTCCTGACTTTC | CASSYLGAQGANVLTF
TRBJ2-2 | TRBD1 | few | TRBV2 | TGTGCCAGCAGTGAACTAGGACAGGGGGACACCGGGGAGCTGTTTTTT | CASSELGQGDTGELFF
TRBJ1-1 | - | few | TRBV11-3 | TGTGCCAGCAGCCCCGGGGCGGGGCGTGAAGCTTTCTTT | CASSPGAGREAFF
TRBJ2-5 | - | - | TRBV2 | TGTGCCAGCAGTGATTGGAAGGCTGGATACAGAGAGACCCAGTACTTC | CASSDWKAGYRETQYF
TRBJ2-7 | TRBD1 | - | TRBV13 | TGTGCCAGCAGCTCCGAGGGACAGGTTGGCTACGAGCAGTACTTC | CASSSEGQVGYEQYF
TRBJ2-3 | - | - | TRBV4-3 | TGCGCCAGCAGCCAGGACAGTCCCTCAGGAGATACGCAGTATTTT | CASSQDSPSGDTQYF
TRBJ2-3 | TRBD2 | - | TRBV5-4 | TGTGCCAGCAGCCTCCCGGGACTAGCGGGGTCCCCCACAGATACGCAGTATTTT | CASSLPGLAGSPTDTQYF
TRBJ2-5 | TRBD2 | few | TRBV7-9 | TGTGCCAGCAGCATAAGCGGGGGGGCGTCGGGGACCCAGTACTTC | CASSISGGASGTQYF
TRBJ1-2 | - | - | TRBV29-1 | TGCAGCGCCTGGGTGGGGGAGGCCTATGGCTACACCTTC | CSAWVGEAYGYTF
TRBJ2-6 | TRBD1 | - | TRBV24-1 | TGTGCCACCAGTGCCCACAGGGGAAACGGGGCCAACGTCCTGACTTTC | CATSAHRGNGANVLTF
TRBJ1-3 | - | - | TRBV7-9 | TGTGCCAGCAGCCCCCTCGCAAGAGTCTCTGGAAACACCATATATTTT | CASSPLARVSGNTIYF